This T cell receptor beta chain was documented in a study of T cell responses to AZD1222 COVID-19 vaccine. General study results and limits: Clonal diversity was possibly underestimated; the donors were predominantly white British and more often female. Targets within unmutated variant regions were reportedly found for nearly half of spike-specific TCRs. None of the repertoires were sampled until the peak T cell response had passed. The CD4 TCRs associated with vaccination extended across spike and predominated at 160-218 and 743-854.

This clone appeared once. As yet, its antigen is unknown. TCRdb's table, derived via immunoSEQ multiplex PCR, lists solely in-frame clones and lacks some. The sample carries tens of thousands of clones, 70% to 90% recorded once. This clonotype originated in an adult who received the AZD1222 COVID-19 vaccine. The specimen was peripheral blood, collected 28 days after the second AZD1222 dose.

The CDR3 bases are TGTGCCAGCAGTAACCCCCGTGGACTAGCGGGGGCAGAGACCCAGTACTTC. It specifies CASSNPRGLAGAETQYF. The chain carries TRBV6-2 or TRBV6-3 and TRBJ2-5, with 13 bases identical to TRBD2. In germline, CDR1 is MNHEY, CDR2 SVGEGT. With 5 bases clipped from V and 4 bases from J, the junction kept 10 bases outside the gene matches. This CDR3 is 17 amino acids long.